A selection of T cell receptor beta chains follows, all from one sample in a study of T cell responses to AZD1222 COVID-19 vaccine. The protocol was immunoSEQ multiplex PCR, while the TCRdb copy is restricted to in-frame clones and leaves out a portion. The sample lists fewer than 120,000 clones, roughly 90% occurring once. Sequenced material: peripheral blood, taken on day 0 of AZD1222 vaccination. These receptors were taken from an adult in good health. Both conserved end residues are part of each CDR3. The order of the fields is V gene, clone size, D gene, J gene, CDR3 protein, CDR3 DNA. The D gene is left open where the match is weak. Only part of the rows carry a size: once, few, many, or a class if the clone is expanded.

v_gene: TRBV19; abundance: -; d_gene: -; j_gene: TRBJ2-6; CDR3aa: CASSIGVVLTF; CDR3nt: TGTGCCAGTAGTATCGGGGTCGTCCTGACTTTC
v_gene: TRBV5-6; abundance: -; d_gene: -; j_gene: TRBJ2-7; CDR3aa: CASSPEDPTYEQYF; CDR3nt: TGTGCCAGCAGCCCCGAGGACCCTACCTACGAGCAGTACTTC
v_gene: TRBV27; abundance: -; d_gene: TRBD2; j_gene: TRBJ2-1; CDR3aa: CASSLTLAGLEQFF; CDR3nt: TGTGCCAGCAGTTTGACCCTAGCGGGACTGGAGCAGTTCTTC
v_gene: TRBV7-9; abundance: once; d_gene: TRBD1; j_gene: TRBJ1-5; CDR3aa: CASSSDRDNQPQHF; CDR3nt: TGTGCCAGCAGTTCCGACAGGGACAATCAGCCCCAGCATTTT
v_gene: TRBV5-4; abundance: -; d_gene: -; j_gene: TRBJ1-5; CDR3aa: CASSYGGEGQPQHF; CDR3nt: TGTGCCAGCAGCTATGGGGGCGAAGGGCAGCCCCAGCATTTT
v_gene: TRBV5-1; abundance: -; d_gene: -; j_gene: TRBJ1-5; CDR3aa: CASSLAGGASQPQHF; CDR3nt: TGCGCCAGCAGCTTGGCTGGGGGGGCAAGTCAGCCCCAGCATTTT
v_gene: TRBV7-9; abundance: -; d_gene: -; j_gene: TRBJ1-1; CDR3aa: CASSLVENTEAFF; CDR3nt: TGTGCCAGCAGCTTAGTGGAAAACACTGAAGCTTTCTTT
v_gene: TRBV6-5; abundance: -; d_gene: -; j_gene: TRBJ1-6; CDR3aa: CASSSTGPNSPLHF; CDR3nt: TGTGCCAGCAGTTCGACAGGCCCTAATTCACCCCTCCACTTT
v_gene: TRBV14; abundance: -; d_gene: -; j_gene: TRBJ1-1; CDR3aa: CASSVVDTEAFF; CDR3nt: TGTGCCAGCAGCGTGGTCGACACTGAAGCTTTCTTT
v_gene: TRBV5-5; abundance: -; d_gene: -; j_gene: TRBJ1-4; CDR3aa: CASSSSLLATNEKLFF; CDR3nt: TGTGCCAGCAGCTCCTCCCTTCTTGCAACTAATGAAAAACTGTTTTTT
v_gene: TRBV7-2; abundance: -; d_gene: -; j_gene: TRBJ1-6; CDR3aa: CASSAGPSKNSPLHF; CDR3nt: TGTGCCAGCAGCGCCGGACCAAGTAAGAATTCACCCCTCCACTTT
v_gene: TRBV11-1; abundance: few; d_gene: -; j_gene: TRBJ1-3; CDR3aa: CASSRERSGNTIYF; CDR3nt: TGTGCCAGCAGTCGCGAAAGGTCTGGAAACACCATATATTTT
v_gene: TRBV19; abundance: -; d_gene: -; j_gene: TRBJ1-5; CDR3aa: CASSIGSGVYQPQHF; CDR3nt: TGTGCCAGTAGTATAGGTTCAGGGGTCTATCAGCCCCAGCATTTT
v_gene: TRBV5-1; abundance: once; d_gene: TRBD2; j_gene: TRBJ2-7; CDR3aa: CASSSGLAAGVTRYEQYF; CDR3nt: TGCGCCAGCAGCTCGGGACTCGCAGCGGGGGTTACTCGTTACGAGCAGTACTTC
v_gene: TRBV3-1/TRBV3-2; abundance: -; d_gene: -; j_gene: TRBJ2-1; CDR3aa: CASSQDQDRCFF; CDR3nt: TGTGCCAGCAGCCAAGATCAGGATAGATGCTTCTTC
v_gene: TRBV19; abundance: -; d_gene: -; j_gene: TRBJ1-5; CDR3aa: CASSPIGGGQPQHF; CDR3nt: TGTGCCAGTAGTCCCATAGGGGGGGGTCAGCCCCAGCATTTT
v_gene: TRBV6-5; abundance: -; d_gene: TRBD2; j_gene: TRBJ2-2; CDR3aa: CASSQSAGGTGELFF; CDR3nt: TGTGCCAGCAGCCAGTCAGCGGGGGGCACCGGGGAGCTGTTTTTT
v_gene: TRBV7-9; abundance: -; d_gene: -; j_gene: TRBJ2-1; CDR3aa: CASSFSQLADSYNEQFF; CDR3nt: TGTGCCAGCAGCTTCTCGCAATTAGCGGACTCCTACAATGAGCAGTTCTTC
v_gene: TRBV7-9; abundance: -; d_gene: -; j_gene: TRBJ1-1; CDR3aa: CASSLGAFF; CDR3nt: TGTGCCAGCAGCTTGGGAGCTTTCTTT
v_gene: TRBV6-1; abundance: -; d_gene: -; j_gene: TRBJ1-2; CDR3aa: CASSETGSGYGYTF; CDR3nt: TGTGCCAGCAGTGAAACCGGTAGTGGCTATGGCTACACCTTC